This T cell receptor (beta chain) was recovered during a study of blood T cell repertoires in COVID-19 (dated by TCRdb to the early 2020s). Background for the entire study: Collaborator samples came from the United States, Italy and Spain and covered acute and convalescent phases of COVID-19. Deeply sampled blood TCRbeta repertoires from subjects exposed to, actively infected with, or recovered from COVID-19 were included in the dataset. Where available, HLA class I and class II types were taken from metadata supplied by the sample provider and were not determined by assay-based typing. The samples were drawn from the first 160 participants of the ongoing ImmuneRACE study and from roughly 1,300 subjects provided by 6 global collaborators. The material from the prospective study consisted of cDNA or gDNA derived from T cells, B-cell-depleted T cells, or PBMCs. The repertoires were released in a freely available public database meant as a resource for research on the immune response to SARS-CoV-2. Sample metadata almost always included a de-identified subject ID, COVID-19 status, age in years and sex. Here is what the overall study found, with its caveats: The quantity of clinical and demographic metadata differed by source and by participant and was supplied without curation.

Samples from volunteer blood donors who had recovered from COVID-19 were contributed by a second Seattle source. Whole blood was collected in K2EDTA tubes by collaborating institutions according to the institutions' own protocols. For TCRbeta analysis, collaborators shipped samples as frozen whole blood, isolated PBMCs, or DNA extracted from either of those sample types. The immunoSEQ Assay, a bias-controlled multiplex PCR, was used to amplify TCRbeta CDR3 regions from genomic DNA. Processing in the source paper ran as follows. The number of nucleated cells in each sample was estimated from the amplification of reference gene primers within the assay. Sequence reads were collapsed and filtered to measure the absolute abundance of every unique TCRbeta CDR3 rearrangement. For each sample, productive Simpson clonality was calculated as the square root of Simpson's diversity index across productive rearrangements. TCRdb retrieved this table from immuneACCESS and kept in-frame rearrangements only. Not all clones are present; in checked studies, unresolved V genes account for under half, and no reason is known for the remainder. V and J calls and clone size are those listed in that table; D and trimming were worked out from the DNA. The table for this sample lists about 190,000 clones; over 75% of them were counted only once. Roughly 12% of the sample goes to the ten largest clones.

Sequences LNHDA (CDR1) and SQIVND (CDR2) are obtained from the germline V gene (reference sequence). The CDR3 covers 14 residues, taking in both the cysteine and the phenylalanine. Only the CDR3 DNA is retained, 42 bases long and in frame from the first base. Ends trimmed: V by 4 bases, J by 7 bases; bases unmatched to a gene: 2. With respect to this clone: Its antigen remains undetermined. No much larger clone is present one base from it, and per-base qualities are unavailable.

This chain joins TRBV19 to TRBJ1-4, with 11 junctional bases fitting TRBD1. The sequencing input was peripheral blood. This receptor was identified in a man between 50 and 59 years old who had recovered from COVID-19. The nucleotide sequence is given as TGTGCCAGTAGTAGGGACAGGGGGAGTGAAAAACTGTTTTTT. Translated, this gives CASSRDRGSEKLFF.